This T cell receptor (beta chain) comes out of a study of beta chain features in type 1 diabetes. Study-wide findings and caveats: Type 1 diabetes patients had moderately but significantly shorter TCRB CDR3s in all four CD4+ subsets.

About this clone itself: What it recognizes is unknown.

Trimming took 6 bases from V and 4 from J; bases not matched to a gene: 4. CDR1 and CDR2 (germline): MDHEN, SYDVKM. The CDR3 is 13 amino acids. The authors reverse transcribed all of the isolated RNA, so sequencing captured expressed TCRB transcripts. Sequenced by immunoSEQ multiplex PCR; TCRdb stores in-frame clones only, minus some. The sample lists over 500,000 clones; 15% to 19% were seen once. This receptor was identified in a man younger than 30 in good health. Sequenced sample: naive CD4+ T cells from blood. This chain joins TRBV28 and TRBJ1-2; 8 bases fit TRBD1. The CDR3 protein is CASSYRGGYGYTF. In DNA, the CDR3 is TGTGCCAGCAGCTACAGGGGGGGCTATGGCTACACCTTC.